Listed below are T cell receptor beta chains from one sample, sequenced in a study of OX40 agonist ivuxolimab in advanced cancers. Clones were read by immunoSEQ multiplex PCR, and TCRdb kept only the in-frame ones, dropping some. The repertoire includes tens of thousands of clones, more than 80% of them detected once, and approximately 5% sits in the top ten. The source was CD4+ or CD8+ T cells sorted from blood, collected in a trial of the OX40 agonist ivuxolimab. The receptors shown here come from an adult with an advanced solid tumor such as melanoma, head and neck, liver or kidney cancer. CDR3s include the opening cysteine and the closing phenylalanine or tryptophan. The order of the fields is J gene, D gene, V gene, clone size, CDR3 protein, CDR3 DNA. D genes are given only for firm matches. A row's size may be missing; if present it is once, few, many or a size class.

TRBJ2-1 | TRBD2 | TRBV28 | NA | CASGLAGEQFF | TGTGCCAGCGGATTAGCGGGAGAGCAGTTCTTC
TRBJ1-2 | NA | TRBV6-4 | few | CASRGPNDGYTF | TGTGCCAGCCGAGGTCCCAATGATGGCTACACCTTC
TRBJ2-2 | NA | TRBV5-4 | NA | CASSLDGTGELFF | TGTGCCAGCAGCTTGGATGGCACCGGGGAGCTGTTTTTT
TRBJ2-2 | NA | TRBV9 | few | CASSSQEATTGELFF | TGTGCCAGCAGCTCCCAAGAGGCTACGACCGGGGAGCTGTTTTTT
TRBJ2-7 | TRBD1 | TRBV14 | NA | CASSRERPGQGNYEQYF | TGTGCCAGCAGCCGAGAACGTCCGGGACAGGGAAACTACGAGCAGTACTTC
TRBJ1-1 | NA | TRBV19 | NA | CASSTGWTEAFF | TGTGCCAGTAGTACGGGATGGACTGAAGCTTTCTTT
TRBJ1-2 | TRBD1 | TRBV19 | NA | CASSIGGGQGLGNYGYTF | TGTGCCAGTAGTATAGGAGGCGGACAGGGATTGGGTAACTATGGCTACACCTTC
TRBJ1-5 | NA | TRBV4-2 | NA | CASSQEQGGVNQPQHF | TGTGCCAGCAGCCAAGAGCAGGGAGGGGTCAATCAGCCCCAGCATTTT
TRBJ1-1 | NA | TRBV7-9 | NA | CASSLARQLNTEAFF | TGTGCCAGCAGCTTAGCTAGACAGCTGAACACTGAAGCTTTCTTT
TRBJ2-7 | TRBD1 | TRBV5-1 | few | CASTPDRGEQYF | TGCGCCAGCACCCCGGACAGGGGCGAGCAGTACTTC
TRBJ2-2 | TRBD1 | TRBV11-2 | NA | CASTRTGLGSGELFF | TGTGCCAGCACACGGACAGGGTTGGGGTCCGGGGAGCTGTTTTTT
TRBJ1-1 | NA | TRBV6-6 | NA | CASSYSVGVAEAFF | TGTGCCAGCAGTTACTCGGTTGGGGTAGCTGAAGCTTTCTTT
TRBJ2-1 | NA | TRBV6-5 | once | CASSPSGSSYNEQFF | TGTGCCAGCAGTCCCTCTGGGAGCTCCTACAATGAGCAGTTCTTC
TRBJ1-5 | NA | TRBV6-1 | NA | CASSGRYNQPQHF | TGTGCCAGCAGCGGACGGTACAATCAGCCCCAGCATTTT
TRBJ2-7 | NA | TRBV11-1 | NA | CASSPLRGSYEQYF | TGTGCCAGCAGCCCCCTGAGGGGAAGCTACGAGCAGTACTTC
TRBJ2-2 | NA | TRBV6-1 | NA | CASSEGGGSGGELFF | TGTGCCAGCAGTGAAGGAGGAGGATCGGGCGGGGAGCTGTTTTTT
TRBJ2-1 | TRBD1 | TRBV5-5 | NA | CASSNRDRAPGQFF | TGTGCCAGCAGCAACCGGGACAGAGCGCCGGGGCAGTTCTTC
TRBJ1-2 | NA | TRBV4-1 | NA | CASSHPRDGGTHYGYTF | TGCGCCAGCAGCCACCCCCGGGACGGAGGGACACACTATGGCTACACCTTC
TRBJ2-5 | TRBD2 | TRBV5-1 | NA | CASRTGTSGETQYF | TGCGCCAGCCGCACCGGGACTAGCGGAGAGACCCAGTACTTC
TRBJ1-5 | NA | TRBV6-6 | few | CASAGGMGNQPQHF | TGTGCCAGCGCCGGGGGTATGGGCAATCAGCCCCAGCATTTT
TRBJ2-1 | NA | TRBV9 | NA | CASSPPGYEQFF | TGTGCCAGCAGCCCTCCTGGGTATGAGCAGTTCTTC
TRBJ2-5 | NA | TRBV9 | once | CASSGDLQETQYF | TGTGCCAGCAGCGGGGATTTACAAGAGACCCAGTACTTC
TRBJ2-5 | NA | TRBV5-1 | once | CASSGDRETQYF | TGCGCCAGTTCCGGGGACCGGGAGACCCAGTACTTC
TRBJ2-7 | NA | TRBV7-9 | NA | CASSLVQGYGEQYF | TGTGCCAGCAGCTTAGTTCAGGGTTATGGTGAGCAGTACTTC
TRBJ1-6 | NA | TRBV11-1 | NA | CASSLAYGISPLHF | TGTGCCAGCAGCTTAGCGTACGGGATCTCACCCCTCCACTTT
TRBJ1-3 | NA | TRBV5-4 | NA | CASSFKGNPTSGNTIYF | TGTGCCAGCAGCTTTAAGGGAAACCCCACGTCGGGAAACACCATATATTTT
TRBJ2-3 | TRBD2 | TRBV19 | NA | CASSTSGSSDTQYF | TGTGCCAGTAGTACTAGCGGGAGTTCAGATACGCAGTATTTT
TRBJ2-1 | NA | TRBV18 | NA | CASSLSRGSTEQFF | TGTGCCAGCTCACTCTCCCGAGGGTCGACAGAGCAGTTCTTC